The 13 T cell receptor beta chains listed next were all sequenced from one sample in a study of human CD8 memory T cell subsets. UMI-labeled 5' RACE generated the TCR beta libraries. No DNA is given; TCRdb re-called the 5' RACE reads and lists each CDR3 protein once. This sample's table has some 11,000 distinct CDR3 sequences. Source material: CD8+ stem-like memory T cells (TSCM and TCM) sorted from PBMCs. Subset of the sample: stem-like memory CD8 T cells (TSTEM), CCR7+ PD-1- TIGIT-. The source of these receptors is a human donor in good health.

This sequence joins TRBV7-9 and TRBJ2-5; the D gene TCRdb calls, TRBD1, cannot be checked with no DNA. Germline V gene sequence: CDR1 SEHNR, CDR2 FQNEAQ (reference sequence). The CDR3 covers 13 residues. Here the CDR3 reads CASLGQSQETQYF. Complete variable domain (other parts from reference TRBV7-9 and TRBJ2-5): DTGVSQNPRHKITKRGQNVTFRCDPISEHNRLYWYRQTLGQGPEFLTYFQNEAQLEKSRLLSDRFSAERPKGSFSTLEIQRTEQGDSAMYLCASLGQSQETQYFGPGTRLLVL.

The rearrangement joins TRBV3-1 to TRBJ2-5. CDR1 is LGHDT and CDR2 is YNNKEL in the germline V gene (reference sequence). CDR3 length: 12 residues. CDR3 protein: CASSIDGETQYF.

By frequency, this clonotype is medium-sized (0.01 to 0.1%). V is TRBV20-1 and J is TRBJ1-2. The CDR3 is 13 amino acids. Germline V gene data show CDR1 as DFQATT and CDR2 as SNEGSKA (reference sequence). CDR3 sequence reads: CSARALSVVGYTF.

The rearrangement joins TRBV5-6 to TRBJ1-2. The CDR3 length is 17 residues. Germline V gene data show CDR1 as SGHDT and CDR2 as YYEEEE. CDR3 residues: CASSLSPLGSRRYGYTF.

The V gene is TRBV20-1, the J gene TRBJ2-1; with no DNA, the TCRdb D assignment of TRBD1 cannot be verified. Per the germline V gene, CDR1 is DFQATT and CDR2 is SNEGSKA (reference sequence). The CDR3 consists of 15 residues. The CDR3: CSARDPGGTYNEQFF.

The gene calls are TRBV20-1 and TRBJ2-7. The CDR3 loop spans 13 amino acids. Germline CDR1 DFQATT, CDR2 SNEGSKA (reference sequence). CDR3 protein: CSARAAIQYEQYF.

The chain joins TRBV7-9 to TRBJ1-1; checking the TCRdb D call of TRBD1 is not possible without DNA. CDR1 is SEHNR, CDR2 FQNEAQ, per germline (reference sequence). The CDR3 length is 13 residues. The CDR3 spells CALKGGAATEAFF. The whole variable domain, filled in from reference TRBV7-9 and TRBJ1-1, reads DTGVSQNPRHKITKRGQNVTFRCDPISEHNRLYWYRQTLGQGPEFLTYFQNEAQLEKSRLLSDRFSAERPKGSFSTLEIQRTEQGDSAMYLCALKGGAATEAFFGQGTRLTVV.

The chain has TRBV20-1 and TRBJ2-1; absent DNA, TCRdb's TRBD2 call cannot be checked. The CDR3 is 16 amino acids. CDR1 DFQATT and CDR2 SNEGSKA come from the germline V gene (reference sequence). The CDR3 here is CSARDWERERGNEQFF.

J is TRBJ2-7 and V is TRBV4-1; there is no DNA to check the TCRdb D call of TRBD1. The CDR3 spans 16 residues. Germline V gene sequence: CDR1 MGHRA, CDR2 YSYEKL. The CDR3 here is CASSQTSGQGSYEQYF.

The rearrangement links TRBV7-3 to TRBJ2-2; the TRBD1 assignment by TCRdb is unverifiable without DNA. The CDR3 has 16 residues. From germline, CDR1 is SGHTA and CDR2 FQGTGA. The CDR3 reads CASSLWRAGNTGELFF.

V usage is TRBV6-1 and J usage is TRBJ2-7; TCRdb indicates TRBD1, and absent DNA this call remains unverified. The germline V gene encodes CDR1 MNHNS and CDR2 SASEGT. The CDR3 is 16 residues long. CDR3 sequence reads: CASSESSGGITYEQYF.

The CDR3 reads CASSQGSGKIYGYTF. The V call is TRBV4-1, the J call TRBJ1-2; the TCRdb D gene call, TRBD1, has no DNA to confirm it. The CDR3 consists of 15 residues. Germline V lookup: CDR1 MGHRA, CDR2 YSYEKL.

The chain employs TRBV20-1 and TRBJ2-7; lacking DNA, the TRBD1 call made by TCRdb goes unchecked. This CDR3 is built from 14 residues. Germline CDR1 is DFQATT and CDR2 is SNEGSKA (reference sequence). This chain's CDR3 is CSAAGQGTSYEQYF.